Given below is one TCR beta chain in context. As yet, its antigen is unknown. Germline V lookup: CDR1 MDHEN, CDR2 SYDVKM. The V end lost 3 bases, the J end lost 1 base, and 9 bases lay between the germline ends. The CDR3 is made up of 14 amino acids. This specimen belongs to a study of T cell repertoires in cytomegalovirus infection. Study-wide points: Using cumulative public TCR beta family frequency, the authors identified those who carried CMV together with the relevant HLA.

MiXCR, run by TCRdb on the reads, gives a single entry per CDR3 protein. The sample lists around 800,000 distinct CDR3 sequences; 30% to 35% were seen once. The sequence was collected from a human donor in good health (CMV status not recorded). Some clones in this sample may be carry-over from other donors' samples. The sample in question was cultured CD8+ T cells from PBMCs, obtained from culture after CMV antigen stimulation. The chain is built from TRBV28 and TRBJ2-5; D gene uncertain. As DNA, the CDR3 is TGTGCCAGCAGTTTTGGGGTCCTCCAAGAGACCCAGTACTTC. Its translation: CASSFGVLQETQYF.